The following is a TCR beta chain sequence with its context. The record originates from a study of blood T cell repertoires in COVID-19. Participants spanned ages about 18 to 90 years and resided in about two dozen US areas. In assigning cohorts, the study relied on participant-reported clinical history. Recovered participants had two consecutive negative NP/OP PCR tests, healthcare professional clearance, or symptom resolution. The authors' processing: Amplification of reference gene primers provided the estimated nucleated cell counts. Clones were read by immunoSEQ multiplex PCR, and TCRdb kept only the in-frame ones, dropping some. D and trimming come from the DNA, and the V and J calls and clone size come from that table. The data show about 310,000 clones, with 87% seen just once and approximately 9% held by the top ten. The clonotype comes from a woman between 18 and 30 years old who had recovered from COVID-19. The specimen sequenced was PBMCs or T cells enriched from blood (not recorded which).

The CDR3 nucleotides are TGTGCCAGCAACGGACAGGAGAACACCGGGGAGCTGTTTTTT. Its translation is CASNGQENTGELFF. The chain combines TRBV28 with TRBJ2-2, with TRBD1 identical over 7 bases. From germline, CDR1 is MDHEN and CDR2 SYDVKM. The CDR3 is made up of 14 amino acids. V shed 7 bases, J shed 1 base, and the junction held 3 bases outside the gene matches.